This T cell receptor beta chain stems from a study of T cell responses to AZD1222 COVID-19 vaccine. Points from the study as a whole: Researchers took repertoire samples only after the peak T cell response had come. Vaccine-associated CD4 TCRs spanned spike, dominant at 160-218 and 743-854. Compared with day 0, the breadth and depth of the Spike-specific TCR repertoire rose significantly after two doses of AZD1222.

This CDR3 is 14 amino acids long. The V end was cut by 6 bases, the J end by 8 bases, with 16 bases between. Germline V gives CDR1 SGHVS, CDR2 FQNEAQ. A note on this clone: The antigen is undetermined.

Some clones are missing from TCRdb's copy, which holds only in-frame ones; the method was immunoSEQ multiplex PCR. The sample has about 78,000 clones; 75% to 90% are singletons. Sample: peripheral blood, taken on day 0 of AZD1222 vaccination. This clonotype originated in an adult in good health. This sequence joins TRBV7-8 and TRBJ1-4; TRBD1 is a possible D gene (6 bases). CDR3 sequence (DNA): TGTGCCAGCAGTCCCCCGGGACATTGGGAAAAACTGTTTTTT. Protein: CASSPPGHWEKLFF.